This TCR beta chain was sequenced in a study of blood T cell repertoires in COVID-19. Turning to the study itself: Material from acute and convalescent COVID-19 was sourced from the United States, Italy and Spain. PBMCs, B-cell-depleted T cells, or T cells provided the cDNA or gDNA that made up the material.

Germline V gene data show CDR1 as MNHNY and CDR2 as SVGAGI (reference sequence). V shed 7 bases and J 10 bases; nucleotides not matched to a gene: 13. The CDR3 covers 15 residues. Original handling: It was from reference gene primer amplification that nucleated cell counts were estimated. Profiled with immunoSEQ multiplex PCR; TCRdb holds only in-frame clones, not every one. Clone size and the V and J calls come from that table; the DNA yielded D and trimming. The data show 150,000 to 200,000 clones, about four fifths seen once. The TCR comes from a woman aged 40-49 years with COVID-19, enrolled during active disease. Material for sequencing was peripheral blood. This chain connects TRBV6-6 to TRBJ1-6, with TRBD1 identical over 7 bases. This CDR3 reads CASTRDRQGASPLHF. CDR3 nucleotide sequence: TGTGCCAGCACGCGGGACCGACAGGGCGCATCACCCCTCCACTTT.